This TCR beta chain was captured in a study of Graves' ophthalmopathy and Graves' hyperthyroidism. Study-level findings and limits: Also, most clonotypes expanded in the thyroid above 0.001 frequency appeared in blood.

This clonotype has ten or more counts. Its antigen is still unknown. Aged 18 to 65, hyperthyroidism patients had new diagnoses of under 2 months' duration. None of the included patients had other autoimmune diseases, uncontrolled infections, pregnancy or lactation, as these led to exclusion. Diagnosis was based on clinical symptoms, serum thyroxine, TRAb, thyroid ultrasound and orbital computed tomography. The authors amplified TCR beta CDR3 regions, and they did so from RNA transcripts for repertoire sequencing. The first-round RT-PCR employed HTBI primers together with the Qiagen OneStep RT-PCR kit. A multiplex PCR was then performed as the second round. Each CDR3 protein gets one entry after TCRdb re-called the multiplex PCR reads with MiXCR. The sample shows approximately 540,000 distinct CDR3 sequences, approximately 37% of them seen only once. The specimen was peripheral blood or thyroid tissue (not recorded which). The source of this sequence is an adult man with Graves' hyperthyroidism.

The CDR3 loop reads CSATASNYGYTF. In DNA form, the CDR3 reads TGCAGCGCCACCGCGAGTAACTATGGCTACACCTTC. The rearrangement joins TRBV29-1 to TRBJ1-2, with D unclear. The CDR3 is made up of 12 amino acids. Germline CDR1 reads SQVTM; CDR2 reads ANQGSEA. The V and J ends lost 7 bases and 1 base respectively, with 10 bases between them.